The 24 T cell receptor beta chains reported below all come from one sample, sequenced in a study of CD8 T cells in ankylosing spondylitis. What these receptors recognize is not known. TCRdb re-called the 5' RACE reads through MiXCR, storing one row per CDR3 protein. The data hold some 840,000 distinct CDR3 sequences, with approximately 12% observed a single time. Study conclusions and caveats: Apparently characteristic of ankylosing spondylitis blood was a TCR beta motif (under ten highly homologous variants).

The sequenced material came from blood, either unsorted or a sorted T cell fraction (not recorded which). These receptors were obtained from a male donor with ankylosing spondylitis.

This clonotype showed up just a few times. V usage is TRBV7-2 and J usage is TRBJ2-7; a possible D gene is TRBD1 (5 bases). Germline-derived CDR1 and CDR2 are SGHTA and FQGNSA. This CDR3 comprises 14 residues. V was pared by 5 bases and J by 3 bases, with 14 bases between. The CDR3 sequence: CASSLLTDNYEQYF. The CDR3 DNA reads as TGTGCCAGCAGCCTTCTTACGGACAACTACGAGCAGTACTTC.

This CDR3 reads CASAPGVVVTDTQYF. CDR3 sequence (DNA): TGTGCCAGCGCTCCAGGGGTGGTAGTAACAGATACGCAGTATTTT. This chain uses TRBV6-1 with TRBJ2-3; a weak D match, TRBD1 (6 bases). CDR1 MNHNS and CDR2 SASEGT come from the germline V gene. Trimming cost V 8 bases and J 3 bases, with 18 bases left between them. The CDR3 runs 15 residues.

This clonotype was found many times. The chain recombines TRBV7-2 with TRBJ2-1; 7 bases map to TRBD1. The ends lost 5 bases at V and 9 bases at J; junction bases unmatched: 16. From germline, CDR1 is SGHTA and CDR2 FQGNSA. CDR3 length: 16 amino acids. CDR3 in amino acids: CASSPGGTASRSEQFF. In DNA form, the CDR3 reads TGTGCCAGCAGCCCCGGTGGGACAGCCTCCAGGAGTGAGCAGTTCTTC.

This clonotype was seen repeatedly, ten times or more. This chain uses TRBV4-3 with TRBJ1-1, with a possible D match to TRBD1 (6 bases). The CDR3 consists of 15 residues. V was clipped by 0 bases and J by 3 bases, with 11 bases between them. Germline-derived CDR1 and CDR2 are LGHNA and YSLEER. CDR3 in amino acids: CASSQEGRGDTEAFF. The DNA for the CDR3 is TGCGCCAGCAGCCAAGAGGGCAGGGGAGACACTGAAGCTTTCTTT.

There are a few counts of this clonotype. The chain is built from TRBV29-1 and TRBJ2-5; D remains ambiguous. The CDR3 runs to 12 residues. Germline CDR1 reads SQVTM; CDR2 reads ANQGSEA. V was cut by 7 bases and J by 3 bases, with 12 bases left in between. CDR3 sequence: CSATMSKETQYF. CDR3 nucleotide sequence: TGCAGCGCTACCATGTCTAAAGAGACCCAGTACTTC.

This clonotype was counted between two and nine times. The gene calls are TRBV12-3 or TRBV12-4 and TRBJ1-4; TRBD1 aligns across 10 bases. J lost 10 bases, V lost 2 bases, and 7 bases had no gene match. This CDR3 spans 15 amino acids. In nucleotides, the CDR3 is TGTGCCAGCAGTTTACGGACAGGGGGGTTAGGAAAACTGTTTTTT. Its translation is CASSLRTGGLGKLFF.

This clonotype was counted a single time. At one end, the junction sequence differs from germline, possibly due to a read error. The chain couples TRBV5-1 to TRBJ2-2; 14 bases are shared with TRBD2. Germline V lookup: CDR1 SGHRS, CDR2 YFSETQ. CDR3 length equals 15 residues. The CDR3 protein is CASKGLAGVTGEMFF. The CDR3 coding sequence is TGCGCCAGCAAGGGACTAGCGGGAGTAACCGGGGAGATGTTTTTT.

The V gene is TRBV12-3 or TRBV12-4, the J gene TRBJ2-2, with 9 bases fitting TRBD1. The ends lost 6 bases at V and 4 bases at J; junction bases unmatched: 6. This CDR3 comprises 15 residues. Written as DNA, the CDR3 is TGTGCCAGCAGCACGGGACAGGGAGGCACCGGGGAGCTGTTTTTT. Translated, it gives CASSTGQGGTGELFF.

V gene TRBV4-2 combines with J gene TRBJ2-5; the match to TRBD2 covers 14 bases. Trimming at V came to 2 bases and at J to 4 bases, leaving 6 bases not matched to a gene. This CDR3 is 17 amino acids long. Germline lookup yields CDR1 LGHNA and CDR2 YNFKEQ. CDR3 protein: CASSQHGGTSGGETQYF. Here the CDR3 DNA reads TGTGCCAGCAGCCAACACGGCGGGACTAGCGGGGGAGAGACCCAGTACTTC.

V and J are TRBV18 and TRBJ2-1; D may be TRBD2 (6 bases). Germline values: CDR1 KGHSH, CDR2 LQKENI. There are 14 residues in the CDR3. The ends were cut back, 3 bases at V and 2 bases at J, with 8 bases in the middle. The CDR3 region is CASSPGGTYNEQFF. DNA of the CDR3: TGTGCCAGCTCACCCGGCGGGACCTACAATGAGCAGTTCTTC.

The rearrangement joins TRBV24-1 to TRBJ2-1; 7 bases fit TRBD1. The CDR3 has 16 amino acids. Trimming at V came to 4 bases and at J to 4 bases, leaving 9 bases not matched to a gene. Germline V lookup: CDR1 KGHDR, CDR2 SFDVKD. The CDR3 is CATSDPKGTVYNEQFF. The CDR3 DNA is TGTGCCACCAGTGACCCTAAAGGGACAGTTTACAATGAGCAGTTCTTC.

This clonotype has a count of ten or more. The chain uses TRBV9 and TRBJ1-1, with D unclear. This CDR3 contains 14 residues. Germline V CDR1 and CDR2: SGDLS, YYNGEE. The V end lost 3 bases, the J end lost 1 base, and 10 bases lay between the germline ends. The CDR3 DNA is TGTGCCAGCAGCGCCCGTAAGTCGAACACTGAAGCTTTCTTT. It is translated as CASSARKSNTEAFF.

In the case of this clonotype: A much larger clone sits a single nucleotide away, making a read error possible. V gene TRBV6-5 combines with J gene TRBJ1-4; D gene unclear. Per germline, CDR1 MNHEY and CDR2 SVGAGI. The CDR3 totals 13 residues. V was trimmed by 0 bases and J by 4 bases, leaving 3 bases between them. CDR3 sequence: CASSYSSNEKLFF. The DNA for the CDR3 is TGTGCCAGCAGTTACTCGAGTAATGAAAAACTGTTTTTT.

DNA for the CDR3: TGCAGTGCGGGGACTAGCGCGATCTACGAGCAGTACTTC. Translation: CSAGTSAIYEQYF. This chain joins TRBV20-1 and TRBJ2-7, with TRBD2 matching over 10 bases. This CDR3 has 13 residues. The V gene end was trimmed by 6 bases and the J gene end by 3 bases; junction bases not matched to a gene: 5. Germline V gene sequence: CDR1 DFQATT, CDR2 SNEGSKA (reference sequence).

This chain joins TRBV28 and TRBJ2-2; a weak D match, TRBD1 (6 bases). V shed 10 bases and J shed 0 bases, with 12 bases lying between them. This CDR3 is built from 14 residues. Germline loops: CDR1 MDHEN, CDR2 SYDVKM. The CDR3 bases are TGTGCCACCCCGGGGACACCGAACACCGGGGAGCTGTTTTTT. It translates to CATPGTPNTGELFF.

The chain has TRBV7-2 and TRBJ1-4, with TRBD1 matching over 8 bases. Germline lookup yields CDR1 SGHTA and CDR2 FQGNSA. J lost 8 bases, V lost 5 bases, and 10 bases had no gene match. The CDR3 sequence is 15 residues long. The CDR3: CASSRKTGDGEKLFF. CDR3 bases: TGTGCCAGCAGCAGAAAGACAGGGGACGGCGAAAAACTGTTTTTT.

This clonotype occurred many times. The chain is built from TRBV29-1 and TRBJ2-7; D call uncertain. The CDR3 length is 12 residues. Germline-derived CDR1 and CDR2 are SQVTM and ANQGSEA. V was shortened by 5 bases and J by 3 bases, with 11 bases between the two germline ends. This CDR3 reads CSVLYRSYEQYF. Written as DNA, the CDR3 is TGCAGCGTTCTGTATAGAAGCTACGAGCAGTACTTC.

This clonotype has ten or more counts. The chain uses TRBV29-1 and TRBJ2-3; 9 nucleotides match TRBD2. Germline CDR1 reads SQVTM; CDR2 reads ANQGSEA. Trimming cost V 6 bases and J 4 bases; bases outside gene matches: 2. There are 12 residues in the CDR3. The CDR3 protein is CSVRGGADTQYF. CDR3 nucleotide sequence: TGCAGCGTGCGGGGGGGCGCAGATACGCAGTATTTT.

V is TRBV12-3 or TRBV12-4 and J is TRBJ2-7, with D perhaps TRBD1 or TRBD2 (5 bases each). V lost 2 bases and J 5 bases, leaving 13 bases between the germline ends. This CDR3 has 14 residues. CDR3 bases: TGTGCCAGCAGTTTATCCGAGGGGAGCAACGAGCAGTACTTC. It is translated as CASSLSEGSNEQYF.

This clonotype was counted at least ten times. The rearrangement uses TRBV5-1 and TRBJ2-7, with D perhaps TRBD1 (5 bases). The CDR3 has 14 residues. The V end lost 4 bases, the J end lost 9 bases, and 20 bases lay between the germline ends. Germline V gene lookup returns CDR1 SGHRS and CDR2 YFSETQ. This chain's CDR3 is CASSPFDRPFGQYF. The CDR3 bases are TGCGCCAGCAGCCCGTTTGACAGACCCTTCGGGCAGTACTTC.

The sample holds many counts of this clonotype. CDR3 region: CATLRGHGANVLTF. The CDR3 nucleotides read TGTGCCACCCTCAGGGGGCACGGGGCCAACGTCCTGACTTTC. V is TRBV12-3 or TRBV12-4 and J is TRBJ2-6, with TRBD1 matching 8 bases. Trimming removed 10 bases from V and 4 bases from J; junction bases left unmatched: 6. The CDR3 totals 14 residues.

The V and J genes are TRBV20-1 and TRBJ2-1; 14 bases match TRBD2. Germline CDR1 reads DFQATT; CDR2 reads SNEGSKA (reference sequence). The CDR3 has 13 amino acids. The trim removed 6 bases at V and 8 bases at J, leaving 3 bases unmatched. The CDR3 sequence: CSARLAGGDEQFF. In nucleotides, the CDR3 is TGCAGTGCCCGACTAGCGGGGGGGGATGAGCAGTTCTTC.

This clonotype came up a few times. This sequence joins TRBV24-1 and TRBJ2-2; D gene uncertain. Germline CDR1 and CDR2: KGHDR and SFDVKD. This CDR3 spans 14 amino acids. Trimming stripped 2 bases from V and 6 bases from J, with 9 bases between. The CDR3 DNA is TGTGCCACCAGTGATTCAGACGCCCCCGGGGAGCTGTTTTTT. Translating gives CATSDSDAPGELFF.

This clonotype was observed many times. The chain recombines TRBV20-1 with TRBJ2-3, with D hard to call. This CDR3 is built from 12 residues. The V gene's germline CDR1 is DFQATT and CDR2 SNEGSKA (reference sequence). The V end lost 6 bases, the J end lost 3 bases, and 10 bases lay between the germline ends. CDR3 sequence (DNA): TGCAGTGCCCTGATGACTACAGATACGCAGTATTTT. The encoded protein is CSALMTTDTQYF.